This record concerns one TCR beta chain sequence. The antigen is unknown. Using immunoSEQ multiplex PCR, the repertoire was profiled, and TCRdb retains in-frame clones only, with some absent. The sample holds 140,000 to 150,000 clones, around four fifths seen once. This CDR3 contains 16 residues. This entry is derived from a study of T cell responses to AZD1222 COVID-19 vaccine. Study results and limitations: Nearly half of unique spike-specific TCRs reportedly avoided B.1.351 and B.1.1.7 mutated regions. Among the donors, most were white British and more were female, and clonal diversity was possibly underestimated.

Sequenced here: peripheral blood, sampled on day 0 of MenACWY control vaccination. The sequence derives from an adult in good health. V usage is TRBV21-1 and J usage is TRBJ1-2; the table assigns TRBD1, which was not confirmed against the DNA. TRBV21-1 is a pseudogene locus. The CDR3 DNA reads as TGTGCCAGCAGAACTCCCGGGACAGGGAAAAACTATGGCTACACCTTC. This translates into CASRTPGTGKNYGYTF.